This TCR beta chain originates from a study of blood T cell repertoires in COVID-19. Repertoires were generated with immunoSEQ multiplex PCR, while TCRdb's copy carries only in-frame clones and drops some. The sample contains around 150,000 clones, more than 90% of which appear only once. V trimming: 1 base; J trimming: 3 bases; junction bases outside the gene matches: 11. Germline assignment: CDR1 SGHNT and CDR2 YYREEE (reference sequence). CDR3 length: 18 residues. This TCR was sampled from a man aged 55 to 70 with active or convalescent COVID-19. This chain uses TRBV5-4 with TRBJ2-7; TRBD2 aligns across 12 bases. The specimen was peripheral blood. Here the CDR3 DNA reads TGTGCCAGCAGCTTGTGGGCTAGCGGGGGGGTAGAAGGCTACGAGCAGTACTTC. This encodes CASSLWASGGVEGYEQYF.